These 4 T cell receptor beta chains came from one sample sequenced in a study of blood T cell repertoires in COVID-19. Generated by immunoSEQ multiplex PCR, the TCRdb table keeps only in-frame clones and is missing some. The sample gives 250,000 to 300,000 clones, more than 70% of which show up once; roughly 6.9% is in the top ten. Source material: peripheral blood. The receptors were gathered from a woman aged 25 to 39 who had recovered from COVID-19.

V is TRBV6-5 and J is TRBJ1-4, with 7 bases aligning to TRBD1. Per the germline V gene, CDR1 is MNHEY and CDR2 is SVGAGI. The CDR3 runs 13 residues. With V trimmed by 10 bases and J by 5 bases, 7 bases remained unmatched. CDR3 region: CATQQGMNEKLFF. As DNA, the CDR3 is TGTGCCACTCAACAGGGGATGAATGAAAAACTGTTTTTT.

The genes are TRBV5-1 and TRBJ1-4; perhaps TRBD1 as D (6 bases). The CDR3 contains 14 residues. The germline CDR1 and CDR2 sequences are SGHRS and YFSETQ. Trimming shortened V by 10 bases and J by 6 bases, and 19 bases separated the two germline ends. The CDR3 DNA reads TGCGCCTCCCACGTTGGGGGCAGGGATGAAAAACTGTTTTTT. Translation gives CASHVGGRDEKLFF.

This chain uses TRBV9 with TRBJ1-5; the D gene is possibly TRBD1 (6 bases). V was pared by 0 bases and J by 7 bases, with 14 bases between. The CDR3 is 15 amino acids. Germline CDR1 SGDLS, CDR2 YYNGEE. The CDR3 nucleotides are TGTGCCAGCAGCGTAGCCGGGGGGCGGGGGCAGCCCCAGCATTTT. Amino acid sequence: CASSVAGGRGQPQHF.

The rearrangement joins TRBV5-6 to TRBJ2-1; 14 bases agree with TRBD2. V gave up 3 bases and J gave up 8 bases; unmatched junction bases: 7. Germline lookup yields CDR1 SGHDT and CDR2 YYEEEE. There are 16 residues in the CDR3. CDR3 sequence (DNA): TGTGCCAGCAGCTCCGAGACTAGCGGGGGGGTCGATGAGCAGTTCTTC. It is translated as CASSSETSGGVDEQFF.